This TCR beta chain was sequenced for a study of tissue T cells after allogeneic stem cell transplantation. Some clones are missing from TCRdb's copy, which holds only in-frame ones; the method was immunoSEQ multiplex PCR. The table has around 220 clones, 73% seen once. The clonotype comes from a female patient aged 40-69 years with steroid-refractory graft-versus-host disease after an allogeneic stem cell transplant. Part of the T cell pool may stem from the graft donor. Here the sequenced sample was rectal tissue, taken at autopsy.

Written as DNA, the CDR3 is TGCGCCAGCAATGACAGGGGCACTGAAGCTTTCTTT. It translates to CASNDRGTEAFF. The rearrangement joins TRBV10-2 to TRBJ1-1, with TRBD1 identical over 8 bases. Unmatched junction bases numbered 2, after V lost 7 bases and J lost 4 bases. Germline V gene lookup returns CDR1 WSHSY and CDR2 SAAADI. This CDR3 has 12 residues.